Listed below are T cell receptor beta chains from one sample, sequenced in a study of brain metastases from non-small cell lung cancer. The assay was immunoSEQ multiplex PCR, and TCRdb's table has in-frame clones only and misses some. The sample lists 1,500 to 2,000 clones, roughly 84% seen once, with 9.5% to 13% in the top ten. The sample comprised primary lung tumor tissue. The receptors shown here come from a donor aged 40 or over with non-small cell lung cancer. Both conserved end residues are trimmed from each CDR3.

>TRBJ2-2|TRBV14
ASSPYTGELF
>TRBJ1-4|TRBV7-9
ASSFQTATNEKLF
>TRBJ1-4|TRBV3-1/TRBV3-2
ASSQQVTNEKLF
>TRBJ2-7|TRBV7-9
ASSQIPYEQY
>TRBJ2-3|TRBV19
ASSATVGMFTDTQY
>TRBJ1-3|TRBV12-3/TRBV12-4
ASNIQHTIY
>TRBJ1-1|TRBV25-1
ASSLRGDTEAF
>TRBJ1-2|TRBV7-2
ASSPPSDRGRYT
>TRBJ2-5|TRBV6-2/TRBV6-3
VSSSILAGGPLGETQY
>TRBJ1-5|TRBV5-1
ASSRGTGGSQPQH
>TRBJ2-1|TRBV15
ATSRRRDGTYNEQF
>TRBJ2-1|TRBV9
ASSVVGTRANEQF
>TRBJ1-3|TRBV28
ASSLWGENTIY
>TRBJ1-3|TRBV7-6
ASSSEMERNTIY
>TRBJ2-2|TRBV5-1
ASSLSLAGTGELF
>TRBJ2-1|TRBV2
ASSEQGFNEQF
>TRBJ2-5|TRBV27
ASSLSGTSEPIGETQY
>TRBJ2-4|TRBV7-2
ASSLEQGLRNIQY
>TRBJ2-3|TRBV7-3
ASKSLAGGQDTQY
>TRBJ2-7|TRBV27
ASSLGWKPVEQY
>TRBJ1-6|TRBV3-1/TRBV3-2
ASSQRANSPLH
>TRBJ2-7|TRBV5-4
ASSIPSGEYEQY
>TRBJ2-6|TRBV28
ASSSPGQDVNVLT
>TRBJ1-4|TRBV4-3
ASSQELADKLF
>TRBJ2-1|TRBV24-1
ATSDQDRVDNEQF
>TRBJ1-6|TRBV6-5
ASTYRTDNSPLH
>TRBJ2-3|TRBV6-2/TRBV6-3
ASSFWTSGAPDTQY
>TRBJ2-3|TRBV19
ASNQERVGTDTQY
>TRBJ1-5|TRBV10-3
AIGGGEDQPQH
>TRBJ1-1|TRBV18
ASSPVAPTKAF
>TRBJ1-2|TRBV7-2
ASSSRTGGASGYT
>TRBJ1-6|TRBV4-2
ASSQEGTNNSPFH
>TRBJ1-5|TRBV5-1
ASSFEGDQPQH
>TRBJ2-7|TRBV5-1
ASSLTQASGVHSYEQY
>TRBJ1-2|TRBV13
ASTGDRESYPYGYT
>TRBJ1-2|TRBV12-3/TRBV12-4
ASSFTNYGYT
>TRBJ1-2|TRBV27
ASSLWSGFGGGYT
>TRBJ1-3|TRBV19
ASSRQLSSGNTIY
>TRBJ1-6|TRBV9
ASSGTTYNSPLH
>TRBJ1-2|TRBV2
ASSEGLFYGYT
>TRBJ1-2|TRBV28
ASWSQGGNGYT
>TRBJ2-7|TRBV12-3/TRBV12-4
ASSPQGAYEQY
>TRBJ1-2|TRBV19
ASSLRGYGYT
>TRBJ1-1|TRBV7-9
ASSAAGQGMTEAF
>TRBJ2-7|TRBV18
ANSLRDSYEQY
>TRBJ1-4|TRBV5-1
ASSLAENEKLF
>TRBJ2-7|TRBV7-2
ASSPPGGRSYEQY
>TRBJ2-1|TRBV2
ASSEETPRFSYNEQF
>TRBJ2-2|TRBV2
ASMASGGLATGELF
>TRBJ1-4|TRBV5-5
ASSLATGGFDNEKLF
>TRBJ2-7|TRBV18
ASSPTLGNEQY
>TRBJ2-3|TRBV19
ASSISGQTDTQY
>TRBJ2-6|TRBV4-2
ASRGDSGANVLT
>TRBJ2-1|TRBV5-5
ASSFSREQF
>TRBJ2-5|TRBV23-1
ASSQSEGREETQY
>TRBJ2-7|TRBV7-3
ASSPHRDSEQY
>TRBJ2-2|TRBV7-6
ASSLGPHTGELF